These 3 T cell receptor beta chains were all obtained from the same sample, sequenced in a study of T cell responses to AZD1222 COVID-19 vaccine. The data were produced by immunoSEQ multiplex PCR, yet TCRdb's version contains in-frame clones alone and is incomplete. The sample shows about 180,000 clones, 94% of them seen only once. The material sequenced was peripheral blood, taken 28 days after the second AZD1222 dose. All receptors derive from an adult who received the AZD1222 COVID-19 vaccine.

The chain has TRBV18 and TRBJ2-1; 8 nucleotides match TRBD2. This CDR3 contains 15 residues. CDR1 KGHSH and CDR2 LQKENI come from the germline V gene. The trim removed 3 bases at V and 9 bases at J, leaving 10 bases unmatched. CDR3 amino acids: CASSPLAGSVGEQFF. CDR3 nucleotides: TGTGCCAGCTCACCCTTAGCGGGGTCAGTTGGTGAGCAGTTCTTC.

The CDR3 DNA is TGTGCCAGCAAGGCACAGGGGCAGACTGGCTACACCTTC. It is translated as CASKAQGQTGYTF. The V gene is TRBV6-5, the J gene TRBJ1-2, with 7 bases identical to TRBD1. This CDR3 has 13 residues. The J segment lost 7 bases and the V segment lost 7 bases, leaving 9 bases of the junction unmatched. Germline lookup yields CDR1 MNHEY and CDR2 SVGAGI.

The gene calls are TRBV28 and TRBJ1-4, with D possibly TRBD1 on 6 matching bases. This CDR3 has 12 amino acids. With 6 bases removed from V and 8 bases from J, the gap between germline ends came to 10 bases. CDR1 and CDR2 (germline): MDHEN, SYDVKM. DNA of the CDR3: TGTGCCAGCAGACGACAGGTCGAAAAACTGTTTTTT. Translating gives CASRRQVEKLFF.